Below are 2 T cell receptor beta chains sequenced from a single sample in a study of blood T cell repertoires in COVID-19. Here immunoSEQ multiplex PCR was the method, and the copy in TCRdb shows in-frame clones only, minus some. The table lists 170,000 or so clones, roughly four fifths of them singletons, with 6% to 8% in the top ten. Sequencing used peripheral blood. Receptor source: a woman in her 70s with COVID-19, enrolled during active disease.

CDR3 protein: CASSPDGGGTYEQYF. The DNA of the CDR3 is TGTGCCAGCAGTCCAGACGGGGGTGGGACCTACGAGCAGTACTTC. V gene TRBV27 combines with J gene TRBJ2-7, with D possibly TRBD2 on 6 matching bases. Germline CDR1 reads MNHEY; CDR2 reads SMNVEV (reference sequence). The length of the CDR3 is 15 residues. Trimming removed 5 bases at V and 2 bases at J, with 16 bases between.

V is TRBV20-1 and J is TRBJ2-7; maybe TRBD2 (6 bases). In germline, CDR1 is DFQATT, CDR2 SNEGSKA (reference sequence). CDR3 length equals 11 residues. The V and J ends lost 3 bases and 3 bases respectively, with 6 bases between them. As DNA, the CDR3 is TGCAGTGCTAGGACTAGCTACGAGCAGTACTTC. As protein: CSARTSYEQYF.